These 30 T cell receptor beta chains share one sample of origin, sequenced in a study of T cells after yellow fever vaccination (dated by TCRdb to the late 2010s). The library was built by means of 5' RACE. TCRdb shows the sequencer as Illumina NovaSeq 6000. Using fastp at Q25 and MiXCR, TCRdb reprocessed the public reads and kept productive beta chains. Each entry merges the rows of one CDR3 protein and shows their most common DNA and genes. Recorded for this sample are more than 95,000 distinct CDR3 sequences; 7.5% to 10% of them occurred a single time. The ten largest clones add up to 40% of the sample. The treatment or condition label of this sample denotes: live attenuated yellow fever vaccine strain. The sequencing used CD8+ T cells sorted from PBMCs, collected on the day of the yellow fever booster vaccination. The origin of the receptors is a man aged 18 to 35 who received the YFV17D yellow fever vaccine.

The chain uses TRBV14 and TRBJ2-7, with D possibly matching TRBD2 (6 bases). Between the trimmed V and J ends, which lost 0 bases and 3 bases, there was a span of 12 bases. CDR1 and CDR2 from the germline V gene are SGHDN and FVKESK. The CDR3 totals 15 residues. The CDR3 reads CASSQDRRVGYEQYF. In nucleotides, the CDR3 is TGTGCCAGCAGCCAAGATCGGAGGGTGGGCTACGAGCAGTACTTC.

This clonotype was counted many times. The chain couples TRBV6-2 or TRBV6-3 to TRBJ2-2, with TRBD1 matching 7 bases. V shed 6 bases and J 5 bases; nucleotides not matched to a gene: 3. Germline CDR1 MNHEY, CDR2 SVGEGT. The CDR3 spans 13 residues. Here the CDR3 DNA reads TGTGCCAGCAGGACAGGGTTAACCGGGGAGCTGTTTTTT. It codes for CASRTGLTGELFF.

Written as DNA, the CDR3 is TGTGCCAGCAGATTTAGGGGGGGTGACGGGGAGCTGTTTTTT. It codes for CASRFRGGDGELFF. This chain links TRBV6-5 with TRBJ2-2; D is possibly TRBD2 (7 bases). V was trimmed by 6 bases and J by 7 bases, leaving 15 bases between them. Germline V gene data show CDR1 as MNHEY and CDR2 as SVGAGI. The CDR3 has 14 residues.

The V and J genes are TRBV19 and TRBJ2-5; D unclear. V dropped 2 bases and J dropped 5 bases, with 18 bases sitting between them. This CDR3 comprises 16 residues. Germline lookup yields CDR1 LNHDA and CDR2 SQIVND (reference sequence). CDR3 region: CASSILMTQQAETQYF. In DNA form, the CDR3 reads TGTGCCAGTAGTATACTCATGACACAACAAGCGGAGACCCAGTACTTC. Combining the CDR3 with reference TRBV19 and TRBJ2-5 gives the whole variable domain DGGITQSPKYLFRKEGQNVTLSCEQNLNHDAMYWYRQDPGQGLRLIYYSQIVNDFQKGDIAEGYSVSREKKESFPLTVTSAQKNPTAFYLCASSILMTQQAETQYFGPGTRLLVL.

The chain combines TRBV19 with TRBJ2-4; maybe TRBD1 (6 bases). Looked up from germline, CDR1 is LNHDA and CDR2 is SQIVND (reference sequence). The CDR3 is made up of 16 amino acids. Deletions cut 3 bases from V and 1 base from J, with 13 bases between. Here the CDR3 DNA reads TGTGCCAGTAGTATGATGCAGGGGTCTGCCAAAAACATTCAGTACTTC. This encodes CASSMMQGSAKNIQYF.

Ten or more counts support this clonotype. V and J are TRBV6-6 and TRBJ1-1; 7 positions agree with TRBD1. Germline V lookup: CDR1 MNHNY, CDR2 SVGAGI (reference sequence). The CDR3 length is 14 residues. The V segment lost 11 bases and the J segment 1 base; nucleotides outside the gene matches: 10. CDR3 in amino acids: CAGRVGGGNTEAFF. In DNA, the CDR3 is TGTGCCGGTCGGGTAGGGGGCGGGAACACTGAAGCTTTCTTT.

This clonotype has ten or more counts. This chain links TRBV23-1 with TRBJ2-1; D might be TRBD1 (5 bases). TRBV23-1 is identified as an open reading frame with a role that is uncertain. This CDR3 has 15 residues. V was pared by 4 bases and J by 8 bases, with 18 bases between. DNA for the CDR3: TGCGCCAGCAGTCGTTTTAGGAAGGGGTACTATGAGCAGTTCTTC. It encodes CASSRFRKGYYEQFF.

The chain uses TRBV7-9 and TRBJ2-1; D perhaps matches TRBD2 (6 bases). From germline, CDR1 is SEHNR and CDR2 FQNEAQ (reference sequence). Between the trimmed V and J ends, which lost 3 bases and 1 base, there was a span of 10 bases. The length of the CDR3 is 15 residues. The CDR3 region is CASSFRDLSYNEQFF. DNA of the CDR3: TGTGCCAGCAGCTTCCGGGACTTATCCTACAATGAGCAGTTCTTC.

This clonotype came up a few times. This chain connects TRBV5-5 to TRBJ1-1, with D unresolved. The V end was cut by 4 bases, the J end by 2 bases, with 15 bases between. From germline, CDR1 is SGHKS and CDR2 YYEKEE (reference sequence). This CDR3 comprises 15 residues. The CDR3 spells CASSLRTAPNTEAFF. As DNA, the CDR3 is TGTGCCAGCAGCCTCCGGACGGCTCCAAACACTGAAGCTTTCTTT. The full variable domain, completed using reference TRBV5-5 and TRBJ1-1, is DAGVTQSPTHLIKTRGQQVTLRCSPISGHKSVSWYQQVLGQGPQFIFQYYEKEERGRGNFPDRFSARQFPNYSSELNVNALLLGDSALYLCASSLRTAPNTEAFFGQGTRLTVV.

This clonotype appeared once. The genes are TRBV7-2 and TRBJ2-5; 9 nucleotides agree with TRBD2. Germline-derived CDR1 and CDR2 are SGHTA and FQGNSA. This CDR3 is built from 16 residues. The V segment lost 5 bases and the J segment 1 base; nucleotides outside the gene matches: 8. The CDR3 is CASSQVGGGGQETQYF. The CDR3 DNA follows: TGTGCCAGCAGCCAGGTCGGCGGGGGGGGCCAAGAGACCCAGTACTTC. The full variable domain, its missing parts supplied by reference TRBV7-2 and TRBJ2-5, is GAGVSQSPSNKVTEKGKDVELRCDPISGHTALYWYRQSLGQGLEFLIYFQGNSAPDKSGLPSDRFSAERTGGSVSTLTIQRTQQEDSAVYLCASSQVGGGGQETQYFGPGTRLLVL.

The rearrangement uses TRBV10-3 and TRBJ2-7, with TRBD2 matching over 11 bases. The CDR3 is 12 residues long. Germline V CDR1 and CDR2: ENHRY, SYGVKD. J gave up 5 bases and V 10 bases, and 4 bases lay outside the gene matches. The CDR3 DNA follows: TGTGCCACTAGCGGGGGGTATCACGAGCAGTACGTC. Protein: CATSGGYHEQYV.

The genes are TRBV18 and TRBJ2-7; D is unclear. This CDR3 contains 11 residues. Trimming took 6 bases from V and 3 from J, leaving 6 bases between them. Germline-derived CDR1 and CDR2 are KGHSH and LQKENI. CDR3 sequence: CASSEDYEQYF. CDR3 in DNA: TGTGCCAGCTCCGAGGACTACGAGCAGTACTTC.

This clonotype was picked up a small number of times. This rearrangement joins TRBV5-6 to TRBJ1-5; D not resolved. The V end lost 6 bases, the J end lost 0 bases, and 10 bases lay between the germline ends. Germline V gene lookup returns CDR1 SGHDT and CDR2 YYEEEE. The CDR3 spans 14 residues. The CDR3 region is CASNVLTSNQPQHF. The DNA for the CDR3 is TGTGCCAGCAACGTCCTCACTAGCAATCAGCCCCAGCATTTT.

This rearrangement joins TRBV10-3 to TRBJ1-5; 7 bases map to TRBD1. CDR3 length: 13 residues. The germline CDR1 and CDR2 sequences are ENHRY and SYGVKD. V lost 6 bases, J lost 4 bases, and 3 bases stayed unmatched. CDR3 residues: CAIRGTANQPQHF. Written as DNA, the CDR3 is TGTGCCATCAGGGGGACAGCAAATCAGCCCCAGCATTTT.

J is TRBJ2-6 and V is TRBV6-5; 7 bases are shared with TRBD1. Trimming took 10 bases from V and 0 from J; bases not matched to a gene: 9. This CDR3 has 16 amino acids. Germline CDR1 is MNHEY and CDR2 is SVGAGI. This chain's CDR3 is CATLTGAHSGANVLTF. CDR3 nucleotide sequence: TGTGCCACACTAACAGGGGCCCACTCTGGGGCCAACGTCCTGACTTTC.

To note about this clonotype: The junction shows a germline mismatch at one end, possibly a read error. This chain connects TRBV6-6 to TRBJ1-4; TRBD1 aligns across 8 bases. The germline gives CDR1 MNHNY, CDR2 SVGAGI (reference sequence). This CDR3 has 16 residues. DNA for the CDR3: TGTGCCAGCAGTTACTCGATGGGCGCAGGGGGCGCCCCTAAGATCTTT. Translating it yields CASSYSMGAGGAPKIF.

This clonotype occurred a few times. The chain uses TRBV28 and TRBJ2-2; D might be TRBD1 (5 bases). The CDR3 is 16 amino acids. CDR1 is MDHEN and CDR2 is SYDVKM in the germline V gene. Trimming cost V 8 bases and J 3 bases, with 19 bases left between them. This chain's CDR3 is CASYESRVTYTGELFF. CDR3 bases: TGTGCCAGCTACGAGAGCAGGGTGACGTACACCGGGGAGCTGTTTTTT.

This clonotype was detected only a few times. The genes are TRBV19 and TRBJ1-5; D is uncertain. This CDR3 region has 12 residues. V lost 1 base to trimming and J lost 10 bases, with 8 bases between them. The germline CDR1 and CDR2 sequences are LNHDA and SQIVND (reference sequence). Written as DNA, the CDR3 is TGTGCCAGTAGTATAGGAAGCCTCCCCCAGCATTTT. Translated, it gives CASSIGSLPQHF. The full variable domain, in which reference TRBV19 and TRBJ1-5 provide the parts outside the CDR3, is DGGITQSPKYLFRKEGQNVTLSCEQNLNHDAMYWYRQDPGQGLRLIYYSQIVNDFQKGDIAEGYSVSREKKESFPLTVTSAQKNPTAFYLCASSIGSLPQHFGDGTRLSIL.

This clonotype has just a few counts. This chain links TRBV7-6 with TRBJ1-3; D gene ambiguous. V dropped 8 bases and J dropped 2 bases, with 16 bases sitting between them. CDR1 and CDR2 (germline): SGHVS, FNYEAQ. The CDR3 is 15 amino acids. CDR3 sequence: CASAPSGGTGNTIYF. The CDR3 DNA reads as TGTGCCAGCGCCCCCTCTGGAGGGACTGGAAACACCATATATTTT. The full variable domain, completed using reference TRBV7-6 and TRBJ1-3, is GAGVSQSPRYKVTKRGQDVALRCDPISGHVSLYWYRQALGQGPEFLTYFNYEAQQDKSGLPNDRFSAERPEGSISTLTIQRTEQRDSAMYRCASAPSGGTGNTIYFGEGSWLTVV.

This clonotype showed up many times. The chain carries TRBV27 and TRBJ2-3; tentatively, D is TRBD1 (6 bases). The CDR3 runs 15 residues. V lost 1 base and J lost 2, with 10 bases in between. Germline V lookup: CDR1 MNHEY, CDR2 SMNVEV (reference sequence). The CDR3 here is CASSLWGPYTDTQYF. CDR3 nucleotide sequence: TGTGCCAGCAGTTTATGGGGGCCCTACACAGATACGCAGTATTTT.

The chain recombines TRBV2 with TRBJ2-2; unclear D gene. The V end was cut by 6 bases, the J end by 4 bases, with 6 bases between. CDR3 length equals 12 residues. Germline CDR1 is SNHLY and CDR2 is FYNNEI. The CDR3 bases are TGTGCCAGCAGACACACCACCGGGGAGCTGTTTTTT. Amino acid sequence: CASRHTTGELFF.

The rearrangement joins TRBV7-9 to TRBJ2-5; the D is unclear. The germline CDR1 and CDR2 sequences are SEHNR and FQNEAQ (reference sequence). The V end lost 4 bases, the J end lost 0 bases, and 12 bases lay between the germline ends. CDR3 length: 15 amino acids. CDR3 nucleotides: TGTGCCAGCAGCTCTAACCGCCCGTACCAAGAGACCCAGTACTTC. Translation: CASSSNRPYQETQYF.

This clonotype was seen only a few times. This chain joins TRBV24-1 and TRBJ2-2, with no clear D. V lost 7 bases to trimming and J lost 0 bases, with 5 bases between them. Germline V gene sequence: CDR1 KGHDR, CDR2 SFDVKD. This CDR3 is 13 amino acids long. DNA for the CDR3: TGTGCCACCAGGCAGCCGAACACCGGGGAGCTGTTTTTT. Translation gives CATRQPNTGELFF.

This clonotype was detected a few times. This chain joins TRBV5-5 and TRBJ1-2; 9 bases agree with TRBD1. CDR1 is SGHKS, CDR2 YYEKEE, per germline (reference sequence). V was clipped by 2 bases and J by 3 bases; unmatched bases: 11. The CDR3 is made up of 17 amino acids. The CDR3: CASSFTPGTGKDYGYTF. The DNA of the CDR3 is TGTGCCAGCAGCTTTACACCCGGGACAGGGAAGGACTATGGCTACACCTTC.

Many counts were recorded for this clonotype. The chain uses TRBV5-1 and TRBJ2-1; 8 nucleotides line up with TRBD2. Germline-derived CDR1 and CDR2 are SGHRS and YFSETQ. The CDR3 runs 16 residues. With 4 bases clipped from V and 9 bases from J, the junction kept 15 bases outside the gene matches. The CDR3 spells CASSPNPGGPGVEQFF. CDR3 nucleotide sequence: TGCGCCAGCAGCCCAAACCCGGGGGGGCCTGGGGTTGAGCAGTTCTTC.

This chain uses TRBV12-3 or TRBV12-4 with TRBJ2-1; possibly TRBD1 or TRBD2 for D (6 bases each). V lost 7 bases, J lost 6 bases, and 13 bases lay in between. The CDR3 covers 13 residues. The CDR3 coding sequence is TGTGCCAGCACCCCGACGGGGGCCAATGAGCAGTTCTTC. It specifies CASTPTGANEQFF.

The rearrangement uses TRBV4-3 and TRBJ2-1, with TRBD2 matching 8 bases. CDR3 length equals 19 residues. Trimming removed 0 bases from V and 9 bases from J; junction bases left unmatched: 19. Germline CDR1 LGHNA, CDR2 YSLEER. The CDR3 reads CASSQERGVPSLPGVEQFF. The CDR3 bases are TGCGCCAGCAGCCAAGAGCGGGGGGTCCCATCGTTACCGGGTGTTGAGCAGTTCTTC.

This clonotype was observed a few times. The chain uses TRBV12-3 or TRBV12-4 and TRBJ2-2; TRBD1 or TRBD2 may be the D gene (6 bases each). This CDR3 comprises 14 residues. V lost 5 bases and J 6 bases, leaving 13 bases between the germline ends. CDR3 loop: CASSPWGAAGELFF. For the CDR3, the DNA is TGTGCCAGCAGTCCTTGGGGGGCGGCCGGGGAGCTGTTTTTT.

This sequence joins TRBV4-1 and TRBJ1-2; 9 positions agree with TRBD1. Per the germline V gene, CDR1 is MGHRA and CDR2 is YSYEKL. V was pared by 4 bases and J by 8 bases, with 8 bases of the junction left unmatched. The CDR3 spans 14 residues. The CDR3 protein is CASSPRAGTGGYTF. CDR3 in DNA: TGCGCCAGCAGCCCGCGAGCCGGGACAGGGGGCTACACCTTC.

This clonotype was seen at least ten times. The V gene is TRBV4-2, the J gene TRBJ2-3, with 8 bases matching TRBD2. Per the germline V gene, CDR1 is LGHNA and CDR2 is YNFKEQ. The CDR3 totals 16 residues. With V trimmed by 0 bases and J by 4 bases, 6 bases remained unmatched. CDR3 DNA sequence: TGTGCCAGCAGCCAAGATATGAGCGGGGGAGCAGATACGCAGTATTTT. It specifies CASSQDMSGGADTQYF.